One sample yielded the 32 T cell receptor beta chains listed below, sequenced in a study of neurological immune-mediated disorders. TCRdb itself ran the 5' RACE reads through MiXCR, one entry per CDR3 protein. The table shows over 65,000 distinct CDR3 sequences, with roughly 2.6% occurring only once. Source material: PBMCs. The receptors were gathered from a woman aged 25 to 39 with multiple sclerosis.

This clonotype was observed many times. This chain joins TRBV15 and TRBJ2-1; no firm D call. Germline loops: CDR1 LNHNV, CDR2 YYDKDF (reference sequence). CDR3 length equals 15 residues. V lost 2 bases to trimming and J lost 2 bases, with 10 bases between them. CDR3 in DNA: TGTGCCACCAGCAGACTGAAAACAGCCTACAATGAGCAGTTCTTC. Its translation is CATSRLKTAYNEQFF.

There are many counts of this clonotype. The junction departs from the called germline gene at one end, perhaps through a read error. The chain is built from TRBV7-9 and TRBJ2-6; D is possibly TRBD2 (6 bases). CDR3 length equals 16 residues. The germline V gene has CDR1 SEHNR and CDR2 FQNEAQ (reference sequence). The CDR3 nucleotides read TGTGCCAGCAGCTCTTCGATACAGGACGGGGGCAACGTCCTGACTTTC. Translation: CASSSSIQDGGNVLTF.

This clonotype was observed at least ten times. V gene TRBV29-1 combines with J gene TRBJ1-2; D possibly corresponds to TRBD1 (6 bases). Trimming shortened V by 4 bases and J by 5 bases, and 8 bases separated the two germline ends. Germline V gene sequence: CDR1 SQVTM, CDR2 ANQGSEA. The CDR3 covers 11 residues. CDR3 coding DNA: TGCAGCGTTGTAGGGGGATATGGCTACACCTTC. It translates to CSVVGGYGYTF.

This clonotype was seen at least ten times. The chain has TRBV7-8 and TRBJ2-3; no clear D gene. V dropped 6 bases and J dropped 10 bases, with 17 bases sitting between them. Germline values: CDR1 SGHVS, CDR2 FQNEAQ. The CDR3 sequence is 13 residues long. CDR3 region: CASSPDPVGSQYF. CDR3 nucleotides: TGTGCCAGCAGTCCCGACCCCGTAGGCTCGCAGTATTTT.

In its sample, this clonotype was seen many times. The chain recombines TRBV25-1 with TRBJ1-5; 8 bases are a match to TRBD1. This CDR3 has 16 residues. CDR1 and CDR2 from the germline V gene are MGHDK and SYGVNS. The V and J ends lost 4 bases and 1 base, in that order; junction bases with no gene match: 6. CDR3 amino acids: CASSGGQAGSNQPQHF. CDR3 DNA sequence: TGTGCCAGCAGTGGGGGACAGGCTGGGAGCAATCAGCCCCAGCATTTT.

On this clonotype: Possible read error: a much larger clone is one base away. The V call is TRBV29-1, the J call TRBJ1-1; unclear D gene. Trimming cost V 8 bases and J 5 bases, with 9 bases left between them. There are 10 residues in the CDR3. The germline CDR1 and CDR2 sequences are SQVTM and ANQGSEA. CDR3 protein: CSFSGTEAFF. The CDR3 coding sequence is TGCAGCTTTAGCGGGACTGAAGCTTTCTTT.

This clonotype was counted many times. This chain links TRBV6-1 with TRBJ1-1; D is unresolved. Germline V CDR1 and CDR2: MNHNS, SASEGT. There are 13 residues in the CDR3. V shed 9 bases and J shed 0 bases, with 11 bases lying between them. The DNA of the CDR3 is TGTGCCAGTCGTGGCAGGTTGAACACTGAAGCTTTCTTT. It encodes CASRGRLNTEAFF.

The table lists this clonotype with many counts. The rearrangement joins TRBV10-1 to TRBJ2-2; 7 bases are shared with TRBD2. This CDR3 comprises 16 residues. CDR1 is WNHNN and CDR2 is SYGVQD in the germline V gene (reference sequence). V trimming: 3 bases; J trimming: 1 base; junction bases outside the gene matches: 5. The CDR3 nucleotides read TGCGCCAGCAGTGACGGCGGGAGTGGGAACACCGGGGAGCTGTTTTTT. Protein: CASSDGGSGNTGELFF.

This clonotype has at least ten counts. The rearrangement uses TRBV7-2 and TRBJ2-5, with TRBD2 identical over 12 bases. This CDR3 comprises 18 residues. CDR1 is SGHTA and CDR2 is FQGNSA in the germline V gene. The V and J ends lost 0 bases and 5 bases, in that order; junction bases with no gene match: 10. The CDR3: CASSLAMTSGSSLETQYF. The CDR3 nucleotides read TGTGCCAGCAGCTTAGCGATGACTAGCGGGAGCTCCCTGGAGACCCAGTACTTC.

This clonotype was seen ten or more times. The rearrangement links TRBV27 to TRBJ1-1, with TRBD1 as a possible D gene (5 bases). Between the trimmed V and J ends, which lost 1 base and 1 base, there was a span of 10 bases. The V gene's germline CDR1 is MNHEY and CDR2 SMNVEV (reference sequence). This CDR3 is 15 amino acids long. CDR3 protein: CASSLLRGWNTEAFF. Written as DNA, the CDR3 is TGTGCCAGCAGTTTATTAAGGGGCTGGAACACTGAAGCTTTCTTT.

This clonotype was detected many times. This chain connects TRBV7-2 to TRBJ2-5; TRBD2 matches at 12 bases. Germline CDR1 reads SGHTA; CDR2 reads FQGNSA. The CDR3 extends over 15 amino acids. After removal of 3 bases from V and 5 bases from J, the junction contained 4 bases not matched to a gene. The CDR3 coding sequence is TGTGCCAGCAGCTTTAGTCTAGCGGGAGGGGAGACCCAGTACTTC. This encodes CASSFSLAGGETQYF.

This clonotype was observed at least ten times. This chain connects TRBV7-9 to TRBJ2-7, with TRBD1 identical over 12 bases. The CDR3 consists of 17 residues. Looked up from germline, CDR1 is SEHNR and CDR2 is FQNEAQ (reference sequence). The trim removed 1 base at V and 5 bases at J, leaving 9 bases unmatched. For the CDR3, the DNA is TGTGCCAGCAGCTTAGTCTCAGGGACAGGGGGCATCCACGAGCAGTACTTC. This encodes CASSLVSGTGGIHEQYF. The full variable domain, with the rest looked up from reference TRBV7-9 and TRBJ2-7, is DTGVSQNPRHKITKRGQNVTFRCDPISEHNRLYWYRQTLGQGPEFLTYFQNEAQLEKSRLLSDRFSAERPKGSFSTLEIQRTEQGDSAMYLCASSLVSGTGGIHEQYFGPGTRLTVT.

This clonotype was detected many times. This chain links TRBV7-9 with TRBJ2-1; D remains ambiguous. This CDR3 comprises 17 residues. Trimming removed 5 bases at V and 9 bases at J, with 26 bases between. In germline, CDR1 is SEHNR, CDR2 FQNEAQ (reference sequence). CDR3 DNA: TGTGCCAGCAGCAACGCCGCTAACAGATTCCGCGTCACTGAGCAGTTCTTC. Translating it yields CASSNAANRFRVTEQFF. Based on the CDR3 plus reference TRBV7-9 and TRBJ2-1, the full variable domain is DTGVSQNPRHKITKRGQNVTFRCDPISEHNRLYWYRQTLGQGPEFLTYFQNEAQLEKSRLLSDRFSAERPKGSFSTLEIQRTEQGDSAMYLCASSNAANRFRVTEQFFGPGTRLTVL.

This clonotype was recorded at least ten times. The CDR3 DNA reads as TGTGCCAGCAGCTTACTCGACACCCCAGGTCGGTACTTC. As protein: CASSLLDTPGRYF. The V gene is TRBV11-2, the J gene TRBJ2-7, with unresolved D. The CDR3 totals 13 residues. Germline V gene sequence: CDR1 SGHAT, CDR2 FQNNGV. V shed 2 bases and J shed 12 bases, with 17 bases lying between them. The variable domain in full, completed from reference TRBV11-2 and TRBJ2-7, reads EAGVAQSPRYKIIEKRQSVAFWCNPISGHATLYWYQQILGQGPKLLIQFQNNGVVDDSQLPKDRFSAERLKGVDSTLKIQPAKLEDSAVYLCASSLLDTPGRYFGPGTRLTVT.

This clonotype came up many times. The rearrangement links TRBV7-2 to TRBJ2-3; D is possibly TRBD2 (5 bases). CDR1 is SGHTA, CDR2 FQGNSA, per germline. The CDR3 totals 13 residues. V was cut by 3 bases and J by 11 bases, with 15 bases left in between. The CDR3 is CASSFEVGVEQYF. The DNA of the CDR3 is TGTGCCAGCAGCTTTGAGGTGGGAGTTGAGCAGTATTTT.

This clonotype was counted ten times or more. The genes are TRBV29-1 and TRBJ1-1; 7 nucleotides match TRBD1. Per germline, CDR1 SQVTM and CDR2 ANQGSEA. This CDR3 has 12 residues. The V and J ends lost 3 bases and 7 bases, in that order; junction bases with no gene match: 5. Here the CDR3 reads CSVEGNRGEAFF. The CDR3 DNA is TGCAGCGTTGAGGGCAACAGGGGTGAAGCTTTCTTT.

This clonotype was seen more than once but under ten times. The chain carries TRBV18 and TRBJ1-5, with 9 bases matching TRBD1. This CDR3 is 18 amino acids long. Germline V CDR1 and CDR2: KGHSH, LQKENI. V lost 3 bases to trimming and J lost 2 bases; unmatched junction nucleotides: 11. The CDR3 DNA sequence: TGTGCCAGCTCACCCGGGACAGGGACCTCGGGGGGCAATCAGCCCCAGCATTTT. Its translation: CASSPGTGTSGGNQPQHF.

The table lists this clonotype with many counts. The genes are TRBV7-9 and TRBJ2-5; D gene ambiguous. The CDR3 is 13 amino acids. With 5 bases removed from V and 2 bases from J, the gap between germline ends came to 9 bases. CDR1 SEHNR and CDR2 FQNEAQ come from the germline V gene (reference sequence). CDR3 DNA sequence: TGTGCCAGCAGCAGTAGTAATCAAGAGACCCAGTACTTC. It translates to CASSSSNQETQYF.

This clonotype was seen at least ten times. The V call is TRBV5-1, the J call TRBJ1-5, with D maybe TRBD1 (5 bases). Between the trimmed V and J ends, which lost 0 bases and 1 base, there was a span of 5 bases. CDR3 length equals 14 residues. CDR1 and CDR2 from the germline V gene are SGHRS and YFSETQ. CDR3 loop: CASSLGQSNQPQHF. DNA for the CDR3: TGCGCCAGCAGCTTGGGACAGAGCAATCAGCCCCAGCATTTT. Using reference TRBV5-1 and TRBJ1-5 for the parts outside the CDR3, the full variable domain is KAGVTQTPRYLIKTRGQQVTLSCSPISGHRSVSWYQQTPGQGLQFLFEYFSETQRNKGNFPGRFSGRQFSNSRSEMNVSTLELGDSALYLCASSLGQSNQPQHFGDGTRLSIL.

This clonotype was seen repeatedly, ten times or more. This rearrangement joins TRBV20-1 to TRBJ2-1, with D perhaps matching TRBD2 (6 bases). The length of the CDR3 is 13 residues. The germline V gene has CDR1 DFQATT and CDR2 SNEGSKA (reference sequence). V was clipped by 7 bases and J by 5 bases, with 15 bases between them. CDR3 DNA sequence: TGCAGTGTCGAGGACTACCAAAACAATGAGCAGTTCTTC. Protein sequence: CSVEDYQNNEQFF.

The table lists this clonotype with many counts. The rearrangement joins TRBV28 to TRBJ1-2; D gene uncertain. There are 13 residues in the CDR3. Per germline, CDR1 MDHEN and CDR2 SYDVKM. V lost 4 bases, J lost 3 bases, and 9 bases lay in between. CDR3 loop: CASSSGGDYGYTF. For the CDR3, the DNA is TGTGCCAGCAGTTCAGGCGGTGACTATGGCTACACCTTC.

This clonotype came up many times. The rearrangement joins TRBV5-1 to TRBJ2-3; 8 bases are a match to TRBD1. The germline gives CDR1 SGHRS, CDR2 YFSETQ. The V gene end was trimmed by 0 bases and the J gene end by 3 bases; junction bases not matched to a gene: 6. The CDR3 totals 16 residues. CDR3: CASSLARTGRTDTQYF. CDR3 nucleotide sequence: TGCGCCAGCAGCTTGGCCCGGACAGGGAGGACAGATACGCAGTATTTT.

This clonotype was counted at least ten times. Here the CDR3 DNA reads TGTGCCAGCAGTCAACAGGAGGTAGGATCCTACGAGCAGTACTTC. It codes for CASSQQEVGSYEQYF. The V and J genes are TRBV6-5 and TRBJ2-7, with D possibly called TRBD1 or TRBD2 (5 bases each). The CDR3 sequence is 15 residues long. V was shortened by 5 bases and J by 1 base, with 15 bases between the two germline ends. The V gene's germline CDR1 is MNHEY and CDR2 SVGAGI.

The sample holds many counts of this clonotype. The chain has TRBV7-9 and TRBJ1-3; D gene ambiguous. Between the trimmed V and J ends, which lost 5 bases and 14 bases, there was a span of 10 bases. Germline loops: CDR1 SEHNR, CDR2 FQNEAQ (reference sequence). The length of the CDR3 is 10 residues. This CDR3 is CASSGSGLYF. DNA for the CDR3: TGTGCCAGCAGCGGGTCCGGGCTATATTTT.

This clonotype was seen more than once but under ten times. J is TRBJ2-3 and V is TRBV19; tentative D call: TRBD2 (6 bases). CDR1 and CDR2 (germline): LNHDA, SQIVND (reference sequence). Trimming left V 6 bases short and J 2 bases short, with 21 bases between. The CDR3 contains 17 residues. CDR3 sequence (DNA): TGTGCCAGTAGCCCGACGCCGGAGTGGGAGGTCACAGATACGCAGTATTTT. Residues: CASSPTPEWEVTDTQYF.

This clonotype was picked up a small number of times. This may be a read error, as it is one base from a much larger clone. This rearrangement joins TRBV5-6 to TRBJ2-5; D is unresolved. Trimming took off 5 bases at V and 10 bases at J, with 21 bases between the two ends. Per the germline V gene, CDR1 is SGHDT and CDR2 is YYEEEE. The CDR3 runs to 14 residues. The CDR3: CASRSRGTGQNQYF. Here the CDR3 DNA reads TGTGCCAGCAGGTCCCGCGGAACGGGCCAGAACCAGTACTTC.

This clonotype was counted many times. This sequence joins TRBV12-3 or TRBV12-4 and TRBJ2-7, with D perhaps matching TRBD1 (7 bases). V lost 6 bases to trimming and J lost 4 bases, with 19 bases between them. The CDR3 has 15 residues. In DNA, the CDR3 is TGTGCCAGCAGCTTGGGAACTAGCAGGGGGTACGAGCAGTACTTC. Its translation is CASSLGTSRGYEQYF.

This clonotype was counted many times. The V gene is TRBV7-2, the J gene TRBJ1-2; 7 nucleotides line up with TRBD1. The CDR3 is 15 residues long. Unmatched junction bases numbered 14, after V lost 5 bases and J lost 8 bases. Germline CDR1 SGHTA, CDR2 FQGNSA. This chain's CDR3 is CASSPETGQKRGYTF. CDR3 DNA sequence: TGTGCCAGCAGCCCAGAGACGGGACAGAAACGGGGCTACACCTTC.

In its sample, this clonotype was seen many times. The rearrangement uses TRBV20-1 and TRBJ2-5; 8 bases map to TRBD2. Germline V CDR1 and CDR2: DFQATT, SNEGSKA (reference sequence). V gave up 4 bases and J gave up 0 bases; unmatched junction bases: 4. This CDR3 has 14 residues. In nucleotides, the CDR3 is TGCAGTGCTATCCCGGGGGGGTACCAAGAGACCCAGTACTTC. It is translated as CSAIPGGYQETQYF.

Ten or more counts support this clonotype. V usage is TRBV28 and J usage is TRBJ2-7; 8 bases are a match to TRBD1. The CDR3 runs to 16 residues. Looked up from germline, CDR1 is MDHEN and CDR2 is SYDVKM. Unmatched junction bases numbered 13, after V lost 7 bases and J lost 2 bases. As DNA, the CDR3 is TGTGCCAGCAACTTATACCCCGGGACAGGTACCTACGAGCAGTACTTC. It codes for CASNLYPGTGTYEQYF.

In this sample, this clonotype turned up many times. This rearrangement joins TRBV20-1 to TRBJ2-2, with 10 bases fitting TRBD2. Trimming cost V 3 bases and J 7 bases; bases outside gene matches: 8. Germline loops: CDR1 DFQATT, CDR2 SNEGSKA (reference sequence). The CDR3 runs 15 residues. The CDR3 sequence: CSARASGSRDGELFF. The CDR3 bases are TGCAGTGCTAGGGCTAGCGGGAGTAGGGACGGGGAGCTGTTTTTT.

This clonotype was counted at least ten times. This chain connects TRBV27 to TRBJ2-7; 7 nucleotides line up with TRBD1. The CDR3 length is 13 residues. The V segment lost 6 bases and the J segment 3 bases; nucleotides outside the gene matches: 5. The germline V gene encodes CDR1 MNHEY and CDR2 SMNVEV (reference sequence). The CDR3 sequence: CASSYRGFYEQYF. DNA for the CDR3: TGTGCCAGCAGCTACAGGGGATTCTACGAGCAGTACTTC.